The T cell receptor (delta chain) under discussion was sequenced for a study of gamma-delta T cells after stem cell transplantation. This clone was counted only a few times. The protein TCRdb gives is from a much larger clone and does not agree with this DNA's translation at residue 6, likely a read error; the protein shown here comes from the DNA. TCRdb re-analyzed the RT-PCR reads via CATT. Of over a thousand delta-chain clones in the sample, roughly 18% were seen once. Sequenced input: gamma-delta T cells. The receptor comes from a human donor. It is not recorded whose cells these are; they may come from a transplant donor.

The CDR3 coding sequence is TGTGCCTGTATTCGTCGGGGGGATAAGGACACCGATAAACTCATCTTT. It specifies CACIRRGDKDTDKLIF. J is TRDJ1 and V is TRDV2; 8 bases line up with TRDD3. Germline-derived CDR1 and CDR2 are GEAIGNYY and EKD. After removal of 6 bases from V and 0 bases from J, the junction contained 11 bases not matched to a gene. The CDR3 totals 16 residues.